These T cell receptor beta chains were read from a single sample in a study of glioma-infiltrating T cells. MiXCR, run by TCRdb on the multiplex PCR reads, gives a single entry per CDR3 protein. The sample holds a few hundred thousand distinct CDR3 sequences, roughly two fifths seen once. The material sequenced was glioma tissue, nonneoplastic brain tissue, or PBMCs (not recorded which). These TCRs come from a human donor with low-grade glioma or glioblastoma, undergoing nonglioma brain surgery, or in good health (not recorded which). CDR3s include the opening cysteine and the closing phenylalanine or tryptophan. The order of the fields is V gene, D gene, J gene, clone size, CDR3 protein, CDR3 DNA. D genes are given only for firm matches. A row's size may be missing; if present it is once, few, many or a size class.

TRBV28	TRBD2	TRBJ2-3	few	CASSLSASGHTDTQYF	TGTGCCAGCAGTTTATCGGCTAGCGGGCACACAGATACGCAGTATTTT
TRBV4-3	TRBD2	TRBJ2-2	-	CASSSYSGSPTGELFF	TGCGCCAGCAGCTCCTATAGCGGGAGCCCCACCGGGGAGCTGTTTTTT
TRBV6-2/TRBV6-3	TRBD2	TRBJ2-1	many	CASSVSGITYNEQFF	TGTGCCAGCAGTGTTAGCGGGATCACCTACAATGAGCAGTTCTTC
TRBV27	-	TRBJ1-1	many	CASSFGGAVTEAFF	TGTGCCAGCAGTTTTGGGGGGGCAGTCACTGAAGCTTTCTTT
TRBV20-1	TRBD2	TRBJ2-7	many	CSARADAGVGYEQYF	TGCAGTGCTAGAGCCGATGCGGGAGTAGGGTACGAGCAGTACTTC
TRBV5-1	-	TRBJ2-7	-	CASSLSASGYYEQYF	TGCGCCAGCAGCTTGAGCGCGTCAGGGTACTACGAGCAGTACTTC
TRBV28	TRBD1	TRBJ2-3	-	CASQGQGGTDTQYF	TGTGCCAGTCAGGGACAGGGGGGAACAGATACGCAGTATTTT
TRBV4-1	-	TRBJ1-4	few	CASSPYPAGRGEKLFF	TGCGCCAGCAGCCCATATCCGGCAGGGCGAGGTGAAAAACTGTTTTTT
TRBV28	-	TRBJ2-3	many	CASSPWDLSTDTQYF	TGTGCCAGCAGTCCCTGGGACCTCAGCACAGATACGCAGTATTTT
TRBV6-1	TRBD2	TRBJ2-1	many	CASRGVPYLAGTYNEQFF	TGTGCCAGCAGAGGGGTGCCATACCTAGCGGGAACATACAATGAGCAGTTCTTC
TRBV4-1	-	TRBJ2-3	-	CASSQEGLGTDTQYF	TGCGCCAGCAGCCAAGAAGGGCTAGGCACAGATACGCAGTATTTT
TRBV5-1	-	TRBJ1-2	many	CASSPGFFDGYTF	TGCGCCAGCAGCCCGGGGTTTTTTGATGGCTACACCTTC
TRBV5-5	TRBD2	TRBJ2-7	-	CASSPPPGLASYEQYF	TGTGCCAGCAGCCCACCGCCGGGACTAGCGTCCTACGAGCAGTACTTC
TRBV12-3/TRBV12-4	-	TRBJ1-5	-	CASSLEVGAGQPQHF	TGTGCCAGCAGTTTAGAAGTGGGGGCAGGACAGCCCCAGCATTTT
TRBV29-1	-	TRBJ2-5	-	CSVEGRLVQGKTQYF	TGCAGCGTTGAAGGCCGACTAGTTCAAGGAAAGACCCAGTACTTC
TRBV28	TRBD1	TRBJ1-2	few	CASRPGRGDNYGYTF	TGTGCCAGCAGACCTGGCAGGGGGGATAACTATGGCTACACCTTC
TRBV25-1	-	TRBJ1-1	-	CASSLGLTTEAFF	TGTGCCAGCAGCTTAGGATTAACCACTGAAGCTTTCTTT
TRBV28	-	TRBJ2-7	-	CASSIYRSYEQYF	TGTGCCAGCAGTATATACAGAAGCTACGAGCAGTACTTC
TRBV28	TRBD2	TRBJ2-5	few	CASSPRLAAQETQYF	TGTGCCAGCAGTCCCCGACTAGCAGCTCAAGAGACCCAGTACTTC
TRBV27	TRBD1	TRBJ2-1	many	CASRSGQAYNEQFF	TGTGCCAGCAGATCGGGACAGGCTTACAATGAGCAGTTCTTC
TRBV28	-	TRBJ1-5	many	CASRNPGQPQHF	TGTGCCAGCAGAAATCCGGGGCAGCCCCAGCATTTT
TRBV15	TRBD1	TRBJ1-6	-	CATSRDPISGGRDSPLHF	TGTGCCACCAGCAGAGATCCCATTTCAGGGGGTCGGGATTCACCCCTCCACTTT